This TCR beta chain was sequenced in a study of PD-1 blockade in classical Hodgkin lymphoma. Each of the patients experienced relapse following autologous stem cell transplantation, and their brentuximab vedotin exposure differed. About this clone: What it binds is not known.

Study-wide results and caveats: Newly diagnosed patients were reported to exhibit reduced baseline TCR diversity relative to healthy donors. Only CD4+ TCR diversity, not CD8+, had risen significantly by C4D1.

Only in-frame clones appear in the TCRdb table, and some are missing; sequencing was by immunoSEQ multiplex PCR. The sample includes about 24,000 clones, about 76% of them seen just once. This CDR3 is 16 amino acids long. The V and J ends lost 3 bases and 2 bases, in that order; junction bases with no gene match: 7. Germline CDR1 and CDR2: SGDLS and YYNGEE. This TCR derives from a human donor with classical Hodgkin lymphoma. The chain recombines TRBV9 with TRBJ2-2, with 7 bases matching TRBD1. Sample: peripheral blood mononuclear cells (PBMCs), taken before the second cycle of nivolumab. CDR3 sequence reads: CASSGPGQTNTGELFF. In nucleotides, the CDR3 is TGTGCCAGCAGCGGACCGGGACAGACTAACACCGGGGAGCTGTTTTTT.